What follows is one T cell receptor beta chain and its context. The assay was immunoSEQ multiplex PCR, and TCRdb's table has in-frame clones only and misses some. The profile covers 85,000 to 130,000 clones, with 88% appearing a single time and about 6.5% taken by the ten largest. This sample stems from a study of blood T cell repertoires in COVID-19. Germline CDR1 is SEHNR and CDR2 is FQNEAQ (reference sequence). CDR3 length: 15 residues. V trimming: 2 bases; J trimming: 7 bases; junction bases outside the gene matches: 7. The chain recombines TRBV7-9 with TRBJ2-1, with 8 bases lining up with TRBD2. Sequencing was carried out using peripheral blood. The receptor was isolated from a woman aged 55-70 years with acute or convalescent COVID-19. The DNA for the CDR3 is TGTGCCAGCAGCTTAATGAGCGGGAGTGATAATGAGCAGTTCTTC. Residues: CASSLMSGSDNEQFF.